A selection of T cell receptor beta chains follows, all from one sample in a study of blood T cells in healthy people across ages. Each CDR3 protein gets one entry after TCRdb re-called the 5' RACE reads with MiXCR. Of 1.5 million to 2 million distinct CDR3 sequences in the sample, 49% were seen once. The specimen was blood. Source of these receptors: a woman aged 40 to 50 in good health. Both conserved end residues are part of each CDR3. The D gene is left open where the match is weak. Size values are once, few and many counts, or a class for expanded clones, and some rows have none.

j_call,clone_size,d_call,v_call,cdr3_aa,cdr3_nt
TRBJ2-3,.,.,TRBV7-3,CASSLTSAADTQYF,TGTGCCAGCAGCTTAACGTCGGCAGCAGATACGCAGTATTTT
TRBJ2-3,few,.,TRBV5-1,CASSSPVSMDTQYF,TGCGCCAGCAGCTCCCCAGTAAGCATGGATACGCAGTATTTT
TRBJ2-7,.,.,TRBV28,CASSFGTGRNYEQYF,TGTGCCAGCAGTTTTGGAACAGGTCGTAACTACGAGCAGTACTTC
TRBJ2-5,.,TRBD2,TRBV7-2,CASSMTSGGYQETQYF,TGTGCCAGCAGCATGACTAGCGGGGGATACCAAGAGACCCAGTACTTC
TRBJ2-5,few,TRBD2,TRBV4-1,CASSQGQRGDQYF,TGCGCCAGCAGCCAAGGACAGCGGGGAGACCAGTACTTC
TRBJ1-1,.,.,TRBV15,CATSRAGQGHTEAFF,TGTGCCACCAGCAGAGCCGGGCAGGGGCACACTGAAGCTTTCTTT
TRBJ2-5,few,TRBD2,TRBV7-2,CASSTYGGLAGKETQYF,TGTGCCAGCAGCACCTACGGGGGACTAGCGGGGAAAGAGACCCAGTACTTC
TRBJ2-4,few,.,TRBV7-2,CASSLAVNIEAKNIQYF,TGTGCCAGCAGCTTAGCTGTGAACATTGAGGCCAAAAACATTCAGTACTTC
TRBJ2-5,.,.,TRBV7-2,CASSFTDTPQETRYF,TGTGCCAGCAGCTTCACGGACACACCCCAAGAGACCCGGTACTTC
TRBJ2-7,few,TRBD1,TRBV27,CASSRTGIGYEQYF,TGTGCCAGCAGCCGGACAGGGATCGGCTACGAGCAGTACTTC
TRBJ2-3,.,.,TRBV20-1,CSAPRSGSTDTQYF,TGCAGTGCTCCTCGTAGCGGAAGCACAGATACGCAGTATTTT
TRBJ1-2,.,.,TRBV2,CASSGGAGNYGYTF,TGTGCCAGCAGTGGAGGGGCAGGAAACTATGGCTACACCTTC
TRBJ2-5,once,.,TRBV6-1,CASTGVTQETQYF,TGTGCCAGCACCGGGGTAACTCAAGAGACCCAGTACTTC
TRBJ1-2,few,.,TRBV5-1,CASSSGGRNLNYGYTF,TGCGCCAGCAGCTCGGGGGGCAGAAATTTAAACTATGGCTACACCTTC
TRBJ2-1,.,TRBD1,TRBV12-3/TRBV12-4,CASSPPGLGQGEQFF,TGTGCCAGCAGTCCTCCCGGTTTAGGACAGGGTGAGCAGTTCTTC
TRBJ2-3,few,.,TRBV20-1,CSAIPARTSTDTQYF,TGCAGTGCTATCCCTGCAAGAACTAGCACAGATACGCAGTATTTT
TRBJ2-5,.,TRBD2,TRBV6-6,CASSQGTSGSEQYF,TGTGCCAGCAGTCAGGGGACTAGCGGGAGTGAGCAGTACTTC
TRBJ2-7,many,.,TRBV5-6,CASSLGTGFYEQYF,TGTGCCAGCAGCTTAGGAACAGGGTTCTACGAGCAGTACTTC